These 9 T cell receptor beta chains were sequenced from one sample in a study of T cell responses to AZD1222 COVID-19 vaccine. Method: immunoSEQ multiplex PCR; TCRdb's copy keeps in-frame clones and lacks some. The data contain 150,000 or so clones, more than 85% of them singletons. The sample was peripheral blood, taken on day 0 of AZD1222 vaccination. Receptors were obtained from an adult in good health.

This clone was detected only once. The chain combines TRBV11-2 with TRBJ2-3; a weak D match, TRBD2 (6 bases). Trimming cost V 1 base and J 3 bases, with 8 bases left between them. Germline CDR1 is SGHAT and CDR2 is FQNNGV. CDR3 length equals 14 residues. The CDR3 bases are TGTGCCAGCAGCTTAGGCGGAGGGACAGATACGCAGTATTTT. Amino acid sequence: CASSLGGGTDTQYF.

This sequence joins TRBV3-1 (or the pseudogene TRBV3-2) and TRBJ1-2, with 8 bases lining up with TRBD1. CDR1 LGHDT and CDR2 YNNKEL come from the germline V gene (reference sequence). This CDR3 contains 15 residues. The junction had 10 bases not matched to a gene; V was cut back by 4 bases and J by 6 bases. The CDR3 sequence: CASSLKYGTGDGYTF. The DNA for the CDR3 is TGTGCCAGCAGCCTTAAGTACGGGACAGGCGATGGCTACACCTTC.

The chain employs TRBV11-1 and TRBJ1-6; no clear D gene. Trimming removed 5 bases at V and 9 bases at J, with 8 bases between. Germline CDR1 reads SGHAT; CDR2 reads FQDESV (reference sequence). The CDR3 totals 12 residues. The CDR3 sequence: CASSGESSPLHF. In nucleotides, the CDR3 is TGTGCCAGCAGCGGGGAGAGTTCACCCCTCCACTTT.

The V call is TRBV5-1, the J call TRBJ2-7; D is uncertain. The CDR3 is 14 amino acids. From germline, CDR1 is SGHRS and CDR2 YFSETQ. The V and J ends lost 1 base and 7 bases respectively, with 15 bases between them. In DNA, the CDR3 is TGCGCCAGCAGCTTGTTAGAGAGCGTGGGGGAGCAGTACTTC. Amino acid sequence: CASSLLESVGEQYF.

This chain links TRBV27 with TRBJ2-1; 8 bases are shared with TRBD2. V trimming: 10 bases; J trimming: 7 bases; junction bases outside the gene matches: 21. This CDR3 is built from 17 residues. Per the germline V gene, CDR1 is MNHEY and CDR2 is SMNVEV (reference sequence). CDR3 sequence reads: CATAKRGLPTTLNEQFF. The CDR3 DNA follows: TGTGCCACCGCTAAGCGGGGGCTTCCAACTACCCTTAATGAGCAGTTCTTC.

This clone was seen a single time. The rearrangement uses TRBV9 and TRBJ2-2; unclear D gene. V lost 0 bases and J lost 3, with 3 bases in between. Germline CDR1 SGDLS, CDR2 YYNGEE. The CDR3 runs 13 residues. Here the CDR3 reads CASSVADTGELFF. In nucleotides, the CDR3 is TGTGCCAGCAGCGTAGCAGACACCGGGGAGCTGTTTTTT. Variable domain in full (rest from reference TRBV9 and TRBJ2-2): DSGVTQTPKHLITATGQRVTLRCSPRSGDLSVYWYQQSLDQGLQFLIQYYNGEERAKGNILERFSAQQFPDLHSELNLSSLELGDSALYFCASSVADTGELFFGEGSRLTVL.

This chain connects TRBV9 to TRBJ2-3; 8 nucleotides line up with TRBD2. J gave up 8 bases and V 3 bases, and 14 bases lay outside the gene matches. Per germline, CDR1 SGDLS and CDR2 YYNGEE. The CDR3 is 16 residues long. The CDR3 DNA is TGTGCCAGCAGCGAGGGACTAGGAGAGGGGGTGGCTACGCAGTATTTT. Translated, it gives CASSEGLGEGVATQYF.

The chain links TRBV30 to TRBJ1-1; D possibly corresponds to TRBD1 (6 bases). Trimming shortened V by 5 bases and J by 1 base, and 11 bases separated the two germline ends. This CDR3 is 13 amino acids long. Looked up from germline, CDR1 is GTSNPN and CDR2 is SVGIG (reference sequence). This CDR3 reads CAWSRTANTEAFF. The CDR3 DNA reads TGTGCCTGGTCCAGGACAGCGAACACTGAAGCTTTCTTT.

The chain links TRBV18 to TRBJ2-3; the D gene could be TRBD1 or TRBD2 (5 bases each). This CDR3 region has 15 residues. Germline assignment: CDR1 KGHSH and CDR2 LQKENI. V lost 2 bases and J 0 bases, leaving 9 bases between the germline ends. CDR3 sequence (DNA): TGTGCCAGCTCACCATACAGGACTAGCACAGATACGCAGTATTTT. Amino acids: CASSPYRTSTDTQYF.